A selection of T cell receptor beta chains follows, all from one sample in a study of blood T cell repertoires in COVID-19. TCRdb's copy holds only in-frame clones and misses some; the assay was immunoSEQ multiplex PCR. This sample has about 120,000 clones, with 90% found just once. Sequences were obtained from peripheral blood. These receptors all come from a man in his fifties with active COVID-19. CDR3s include the opening cysteine and the closing phenylalanine or tryptophan. D genes are given only for firm matches. The size entry is marked missing in some rows and otherwise reads once, few, many or a size class.

CDR3: CASTGQLYGYTF
DNA: TGTGCCAGCACCGGACAGCTCTATGGCTACACCTTC
V: TRBV6-5
size: -
D: -
J: TRBJ1-2

CDR3: CASSPRVAVGINYGYTF
DNA: TGTGCCAGCAGCCCGCGGGTGGCCGTTGGGATTAACTATGGCTACACCTTC
V: TRBV4-2
size: few
D: -
J: TRBJ1-2

CDR3: CASSKTQIPSTDTQYF
DNA: TGCGCCAGCAGCAAAACACAGATCCCTAGCACAGATACGCAGTATTTT
V: TRBV10-1
size: -
D: -
J: TRBJ2-3

CDR3: CASSFPAVNTEAFF
DNA: TGTGCCAGCAGCTTTCCTGCAGTGAACACTGAAGCTTTCTTT
V: TRBV5-6
size: -
D: -
J: TRBJ1-1

CDR3: CASSSRSENTEAFF
DNA: TGCGCCAGCAGCTCCCGGAGCGAGAACACTGAAGCTTTCTTT
V: TRBV5-1
size: -
D: -
J: TRBJ1-1

CDR3: CASSYGGRSEAFF
DNA: TGTGCCAGCAGTTACGGGGGCAGGAGTGAAGCTTTCTTT
V: TRBV6-6
size: -
D: -
J: TRBJ1-1

CDR3: CASSLVAGGTGELFF
DNA: TGTGCCAGCAGCTTAGTTGCGGGAGGAACCGGGGAGCTGTTTTTT
V: TRBV7-9
size: -
D: TRBD2
J: TRBJ2-2

CDR3: CAISVGPGHVEQFF
DNA: TGTGCCATCAGTGTGGGCCCAGGTCATGTTGAGCAGTTCTTC
V: TRBV10-3
size: -
D: -
J: TRBJ2-1

CDR3: CASSLGGVGNQPQHF
DNA: TGTGCCAGCAGCTTAGGGGGGGTTGGCAATCAGCCCCAGCATTTT
V: TRBV7-9
size: -
D: -
J: TRBJ1-5

CDR3: CSVASGPYGYTF
DNA: TGCAGCGTTGCTTCAGGGCCCTATGGCTACACCTTC
V: TRBV29-1
size: -
D: -
J: TRBJ1-2

CDR3: CASSPTSGSLNEQFF
DNA: TGTGCCAGCAGCCCTACTAGCGGGAGTTTAAATGAGCAGTTCTTC
V: TRBV5-4
size: -
D: TRBD2
J: TRBJ2-1

CDR3: CASSLTGGAGNTIYF
DNA: TGTGCCAGCAGCCTTACAGGGGGCGCTGGAAACACCATATATTTT
V: TRBV3-1/TRBV3-2
size: few
D: TRBD1
J: TRBJ1-3

CDR3: CASSVAGGSGELFF
DNA: TGTGCCAGCAGCGTAGCAGGCGGGTCCGGGGAGCTGTTTTTT
V: TRBV9
size: -
D: -
J: TRBJ2-2

CDR3: CASSQDSGQFF
DNA: TGCGCCAGCAGCCAGGACTCGGGGCAGTTCTTC
V: TRBV5-1
size: -
D: -
J: TRBJ2-1

CDR3: CASSGDGTGIWNSPLHF
DNA: TGTGCCAGCAGTGGAGACGGGACAGGGATATGGAATTCACCCCTCCACTTT
V: TRBV6-2/TRBV6-3
size: -
D: TRBD1
J: TRBJ1-6

CDR3: CASSLALGGTEAFF
DNA: TGTGCCAGCAGCTTAGCGCTAGGGGGCACTGAAGCTTTCTTT
V: TRBV7-9
size: -
D: -
J: TRBJ1-1

CDR3: CASSQPGQGFYEQYF
DNA: TGTGCCAGCTCACAGCCGGGACAGGGGTTCTACGAGCAGTACTTC
V: TRBV18
size: -
D: TRBD1
J: TRBJ2-7

CDR3: CASSWDSTNYGYTF
DNA: TGCGCCAGCAGCTGGGACAGTACTAACTATGGCTACACCTTC
V: TRBV5-1
size: -
D: TRBD1
J: TRBJ1-2

CDR3: CASSEQGDREKLFF
DNA: TGTGCCAGCAGTGAACAAGGGGATCGTGAAAAACTGTTTTTT
V: TRBV2
size: many
D: -
J: TRBJ1-4

CDR3: CASSQTGQGLNEQFF
DNA: TGTGCCAGCAGTCAGACGGGACAGGGGCTAAATGAGCAGTTCTTC
V: TRBV6-5
size: -
D: TRBD1
J: TRBJ2-1

CDR3: CASFSGGRGNEQFF
DNA: TGTGCCAGCTTCAGTGGGGGCAGGGGGAATGAGCAGTTCTTC
V: TRBV6-5
size: -
D: TRBD1
J: TRBJ2-1

CDR3: CASSLVGTGGNSPLHF
DNA: TGTGCCAGCAGCCTAGTCGGGACAGGGGGGAATTCACCCCTCCACTTT
V: TRBV11-1
size: -
D: TRBD1
J: TRBJ1-6

CDR3: CASSFRTGWETQYF
DNA: TGTGCCAGCAGCTTCCGGACAGGATGGGAGACCCAGTACTTC
V: TRBV7-8
size: -
D: TRBD1
J: TRBJ2-5

CDR3: CASSEDRANEKLFF
DNA: TGTGCCAGCAGTGAGGACAGAGCGAATGAAAAACTGTTTTTT
V: TRBV6-1
size: -
D: -
J: TRBJ1-4

CDR3: CASSLGVSGTEAFF
DNA: TGTGCCAGCAGCTTAGGTGTGTCGGGCACTGAAGCTTTCTTT
V: TRBV7-9
size: -
D: -
J: TRBJ1-1

CDR3: CAWSVQLEGPLHF
DNA: TGTGCCTGGAGTGTACAACTGGAGGGACCCCTCCACTTT
V: TRBV30
size: -
D: -
J: TRBJ1-6

CDR3: CASSLEGVSNEQFF
DNA: TGCGCCAGCAGCTTGGAGGGAGTTAGTAATGAGCAGTTCTTC
V: TRBV5-1
size: -
D: -
J: TRBJ2-1

CDR3: CASSARPGANEKLFF
DNA: TGCGCCAGCAGCGCCAGACCGGGGGCTAATGAAAAACTGTTTTTT
V: TRBV5-1
size: -
D: -
J: TRBJ1-4

CDR3: CASSQDRYSNQPQHF
DNA: TGTGCCAGCAGCCAAGACAGGTATAGCAATCAGCCCCAGCATTTT
V: TRBV4-2
size: -
D: -
J: TRBJ1-5

CDR3: CASSYRTGLAASTDTQYF
DNA: TGTGCCAGCAGCTATCGAACTGGACTAGCGGCTAGCACAGATACGCAGTATTTT
V: TRBV7-2
size: -
D: TRBD2
J: TRBJ2-3

CDR3: CASSLGIRQINSPLHF
DNA: TGTGCCAGCAGCTTAGGTATTCGACAGATAAATTCACCCCTCCACTTT
V: TRBV7-2
size: -
D: -
J: TRBJ1-6

CDR3: CASSATTSGRELFF
DNA: TGTGCCAGCAGCGCCACGACTAGCGGGAGGGAGCTGTTTTTT
V: TRBV7-2
size: -
D: TRBD2
J: TRBJ2-2

CDR3: CASSPISGRFYNEQFF
DNA: TGTGCCAGCAGCCCAATTAGCGGGAGGTTCTACAATGAGCAGTTCTTC
V: TRBV11-2
size: -
D: TRBD2
J: TRBJ2-1

CDR3: CAIRGGASGNTIYF
DNA: TGTGCCATCAGGGGGGGGGCAAGTGGAAACACCATATATTTT
V: TRBV10-3
size: -
D: -
J: TRBJ1-3

CDR3: CASSPDEVGYYEQYF
DNA: TGCGCCAGCAGCCCCGATGAGGTTGGATACTACGAGCAGTACTTC
V: TRBV5-1
size: -
D: -
J: TRBJ2-7

CDR3: CASSLGAGENTQYF
DNA: TGCGCCAGCAGCTTGGGGGCAGGGGAAAATACGCAGTATTTT
V: TRBV5-1
size: -
D: -
J: TRBJ2-3

CDR3: CASSAATSGYNEQFF
DNA: TGTGCCAGCAGCGCCGCGACTAGCGGATACAATGAGCAGTTCTTC
V: TRBV5-8
size: -
D: TRBD2
J: TRBJ2-1

CDR3: CASSPAYNEQFF
DNA: TGTGCCAGCAGCCCAGCCTACAATGAGCAGTTCTTC
V: TRBV11-2
size: -
D: -
J: TRBJ2-1